The 23 T cell receptor beta chains below were found in one sample sequenced in a study of beta chain features in type 1 diabetes. Expressed TCRB transcripts were sequenced after all isolated RNA was converted to cDNA. Assay: immunoSEQ multiplex PCR; the TCRdb copy retains only in-frame clones and omits some. The data show 150,000 to 200,000 clones, with approximately 8.4% seen just once and approximately 2.3% held by the top ten. The sequenced material came from central memory CD4+ T cells from blood. These receptors were collected from a woman under 30 in good health.

This chain joins TRBV21-1 and TRBJ1-1; TRBD1 is the table's D call and was not checked against the DNA. TRBV21-1 is deemed a pseudogene. The CDR3 is 15 amino acids. CDR3 sequence reads: CASSKVDRGSTEAFF. The CDR3 region has the DNA TGTGCCAGCAGCAAAGTGGACAGGGGAAGCACTGAAGCTTTCTTT.

This clone was counted a few times. The chain carries TRBV19 and TRBJ2-1; tentatively, D is TRBD2 (5 bases). CDR1 is LNHDA, CDR2 SQIVND, per germline (reference sequence). There are 11 residues in the CDR3. V was clipped by 6 bases and J by 15 bases, with 15 bases between them. The CDR3 loop reads CASRRAGSSFF. For the CDR3, the DNA is TGTGCCAGTAGGAGGGCAGGCTCGTCGTTCTTC.

This clone was recorded a few times. The chain uses TRBV7-9 and TRBJ2-5, with D possibly being TRBD1 (5 bases). The CDR3 length is 15 residues. Between the trimmed V and J ends, which lost 1 base and 4 bases, there was a span of 13 bases. Germline assignment: CDR1 SEHNR and CDR2 FQNEAQ (reference sequence). CDR3 amino acids: CASSLGGLDRETQYF. DNA of the CDR3: TGTGCCAGCAGCTTAGGGGGCCTAGATAGAGAGACCCAGTACTTC.

The chain employs TRBV25-1 and TRBJ2-1; D is possibly TRBD1 (6 bases). V lost 5 bases to trimming and J lost 7 bases, with 15 bases between them. Germline CDR1 MGHDK, CDR2 SYGVNS. The CDR3 is 14 amino acids. As DNA, the CDR3 is TGTGCCAGCAGTAGAACGGGCAGGGGAAATGAGCAGTTCTTC. It translates to CASSRTGRGNEQFF.

The chain uses TRBV7-3 and TRBJ1-2, with D tentatively TRBD1 (6 bases). This CDR3 contains 13 residues. V lost 1 base and J lost 8, with 11 bases in between. Per germline, CDR1 SGHTA and CDR2 FQGTGA. CDR3 protein: CASSLKPGDGYTF. The CDR3 nucleotides read TGTGCCAGCAGCTTAAAACCAGGGGACGGCTACACCTTC.

The chain has TRBV7-3 and TRBJ2-1, with 15 bases lining up with TRBD2. This CDR3 comprises 15 residues. Per germline, CDR1 SGHTA and CDR2 FQGTGA. The V gene end was trimmed by 5 bases and the J gene end by 7 bases; junction bases not matched to a gene: 3. The DNA for the CDR3 is TGTGCCAGCAGCCGGACTAGCGGGGGGGGAAATGAGCAGTTCTTC. This encodes CASSRTSGGGNEQFF.

This clone was seen only a few times. The chain employs TRBV4-3 and TRBJ2-1; D possibly corresponds to TRBD1 (6 bases). Germline V gives CDR1 LGHNA, CDR2 YSLEER. The CDR3 has 14 amino acids. V dropped 0 bases and J dropped 10 bases, with 13 bases sitting between them. The CDR3 protein is CASSQDRGREEQFF. Written as DNA, the CDR3 is TGCGCCAGCAGCCAAGACAGGGGTCGGGAAGAGCAGTTCTTC.

The chain has TRBV7-2 and TRBJ1-4, with 8 bases identical to TRBD1. The length of the CDR3 is 15 residues. Trimming took 5 bases from V and 3 from J; bases not matched to a gene: 5. Germline CDR1 is SGHTA and CDR2 is FQGNSA. CDR3 amino acids: CASSPGQAPNEKLFF. CDR3 DNA sequence: TGTGCCAGCAGCCCGGGACAGGCGCCTAATGAAAAACTGTTTTTT.

The chain recombines TRBV7-2 with TRBJ2-3, with D unclear. The CDR3 is 15 residues long. V lost 5 bases and J lost 1, with 13 bases in between. Per germline, CDR1 SGHTA and CDR2 FQGNSA. This CDR3 reads CASSRQAQGTDTQYF. CDR3 DNA sequence: TGTGCCAGCAGCCGCCAGGCCCAGGGCACAGATACGCAGTATTTT.

The rearrangement links TRBV7-2 to TRBJ1-6; weak D call: TRBD1 (6 bases). V lost 5 bases and J 7 bases, leaving 12 bases between the germline ends. Germline V gene lookup returns CDR1 SGHTA and CDR2 FQGNSA. The CDR3 contains 14 residues. In nucleotides, the CDR3 is TGTGCCAGCAGCGTGGACAGAGGGAATTCACCCCTCCACTTT. It yields the protein CASSVDRGNSPLHF.

This sequence joins TRBV27 and TRBJ1-5, with a weak D call TRBD1 (5 bases). Germline lookup yields CDR1 MNHEY and CDR2 SMNVEV (reference sequence). Trimming removed 2 bases at V and 7 bases at J, with 12 bases between. CDR3 length: 14 residues. CDR3 sequence reads: CASSLVGGQQPQHF. As DNA, the CDR3 is TGTGCCAGCAGTTTAGTCGGGGGTCAGCAGCCCCAGCATTTT.

This clone has a handful of counts. The V call is TRBV30, the J call TRBJ2-1, with unresolved D. The V end was cut by 2 bases, the J end by 10 bases, with 12 bases between. The CDR3 consists of 12 residues. Per the germline V gene, CDR1 is GTSNPN and CDR2 is SVGIG (reference sequence). The CDR3 region has the DNA TGTGCCTGGAGTCCAGTGTACGTGGAGCAGTTCTTC. This gives the protein CAWSPVYVEQFF.

The rearrangement joins TRBV7-3 to TRBJ2-5; possible D gene TRBD2, 5 bases. This CDR3 has 15 residues. The V gene's germline CDR1 is SGHTA and CDR2 FQGTGA. V shed 0 bases and J shed 4 bases, with 12 bases lying between them. CDR3 sequence: CASSLTSGMGETQYF. The CDR3 DNA is TGTGCCAGCAGCTTAACGAGCGGTATGGGAGAGACCCAGTACTTC. Combining the CDR3 with reference TRBV7-3 and TRBJ2-5 gives the whole variable domain GAGVSQTPSNKVTEKGKYVELRCDPISGHTALYWYRQSLGQGPEFLIYFQGTGAADDSGLPNDRFFAVRPEGSVSTLKIQRTERGDSAVYLCASSLTSGMGETQYFGPGTRLLVL.

This clone occurred a few times. The V and J genes are TRBV5-6 and TRBJ2-2, with TRBD1 matching 8 bases. The length of the CDR3 is 15 residues. CDR1 is SGHDT and CDR2 is YYEEEE in the germline V gene. V trimming: 4 bases; J trimming: 2 bases; junction bases outside the gene matches: 4. This CDR3 reads CASSRGQENTGELFF. DNA for the CDR3: TGTGCCAGCAGCAGGGGACAGGAAAACACCGGGGAGCTGTTTTTT.

The chain is built from TRBV7-9 and TRBJ1-1; 7 bases align to TRBD1. This CDR3 contains 15 residues. Trimming at V came to 5 bases and at J to 1 base, leaving 7 bases not matched to a gene. Germline V gives CDR1 SEHNR, CDR2 FQNEAQ (reference sequence). CDR3: CASSPPGQENTEAFF. As DNA, the CDR3 is TGTGCCAGCAGCCCCCCCGGACAGGAGAACACTGAAGCTTTCTTT.

At least ten counts were recorded for this clone. V and J are TRBV14 and TRBJ1-1, with D maybe TRBD1 (6 bases). The CDR3 runs to 13 residues. V was trimmed by 4 bases and J by 1 base, leaving 7 bases between them. Germline V gene lookup returns CDR1 SGHDN and CDR2 FVKESK. The CDR3 here is CASSLDRNTEAFF. In nucleotides, the CDR3 is TGTGCCAGCAGCCTGGACAGGAACACTGAAGCTTTCTTT.

The chain links TRBV5-1 to TRBJ2-2, with D maybe TRBD1 (5 bases). CDR3 length: 13 residues. With 4 bases removed from V and 6 bases from J, the gap between germline ends came to 10 bases. In germline, CDR1 is SGHRS, CDR2 YFSETQ. The CDR3 here is CASSPQQAGELFF. CDR3 DNA: TGCGCCAGCAGCCCGCAACAGGCCGGGGAGCTGTTTTTT.

There are a few counts of this clone. The CDR3 nucleotides read TGTGCCAGCAGCTTGGGATCCAGGGGCAACTATGGCTACACCTTC. Translation gives CASSLGSRGNYGYTF. The chain recombines TRBV5-4 with TRBJ1-2, with a tentative D call TRBD1 (6 bases). Germline V gene sequence: CDR1 SGHNT, CDR2 YYREEE (reference sequence). V lost 0 bases and J lost 2, with 11 bases in between. CDR3 length equals 15 residues.

This clone occurred a few times. V and J are TRBV27 and TRBJ1-5; tentatively, D is TRBD1 (6 bases). Germline values: CDR1 MNHEY, CDR2 SMNVEV (reference sequence). Trimming stripped 3 bases from V and 4 bases from J, with 13 bases between. CDR3 length equals 15 residues. The CDR3 region has the DNA TGTGCCAGCAGTTTTGCGGGGGGCGAAAATCAGCCCCAGCATTTT. This codes for CASSFAGGENQPQHF.

The chain is built from TRBV7-3 and TRBJ2-2, with 10 positions matching TRBD2. V lost 5 bases and J lost 5; bases outside the gene matches: 5. The length of the CDR3 is 15 residues. The germline CDR1 and CDR2 sequences are SGHTA and FQGTGA. CDR3: CASSPPGLATGELFF. The CDR3 nucleotides are TGTGCCAGCAGCCCACCGGGACTAGCGACCGGGGAGCTGTTTTTT. Full variable domain (rest looked up from reference TRBV7-3 and TRBJ2-2): GAGVSQTPSNKVTEKGKYVELRCDPISGHTALYWYRQSLGQGPEFLIYFQGTGAADDSGLPNDRFFAVRPEGSVSTLKIQRTERGDSAVYLCASSPPGLATGELFFGEGSRLTVL.

This clone was observed a handful of times. V and J are TRBV29-1 and TRBJ2-2; 9 bases line up with TRBD1. Germline V CDR1 and CDR2: SQVTM, ANQGSEA. The V segment lost 7 bases and the J segment 5 bases; nucleotides outside the gene matches: 8. The CDR3 spans 14 residues. This chain's CDR3 is CSAIRDRATGELFF. The CDR3 DNA reads as TGCAGCGCGATCCGGGACAGGGCTACCGGGGAGCTGTTTTTT.

The chain combines TRBV6-5 with TRBJ2-3; 8 nucleotides line up with TRBD2. The trim removed 5 bases at V and 7 bases at J, leaving 2 bases unmatched. The germline gives CDR1 MNHEY, CDR2 SVGAGI. CDR3 length: 12 amino acids. For the CDR3, the DNA is TGTGCCAGCAGTCTAGCGGGCTATACGCAGTATTTT. This sequence encodes CASSLAGYTQYF.

The J gene is TRBJ1-2, the V gene TRBV10-3; no clear D gene. V was clipped by 2 bases and J by 5 bases, with 12 bases between them. Germline values: CDR1 ENHRY, CDR2 SYGVKD. The CDR3 totals 14 residues. CDR3: CAISEQESRYGYTF. The CDR3 coding sequence is TGTGCCATCAGTGAGCAGGAAAGCCGGTATGGCTACACCTTC.